The present T cell receptor (beta chain) was sequenced within a study of blood T cell repertoires in COVID-19. Across the whole study: COVID-19 samples from acute and convalescent phases originated in the United States, Italy and Spain.

Germline V gene lookup returns CDR1 SGHRS and CDR2 YFSETQ. Unmatched junction bases numbered 10, after V lost 0 bases and J lost 2 bases. The CDR3 consists of 17 residues. This clone was seen a single time. How the authors handled the data: Reference gene primers were amplified, and this amplification served to estimate nucleated cell counts. The assay was immunoSEQ multiplex PCR, and TCRdb's table has in-frame clones only and misses some. V and J calls and clone size are those listed in that table; D and trimming were worked out from the DNA. The sample lists about 140,000 clones, about 86% occurring once.

The sample was peripheral blood. The TCR was taken from an older woman with acute or convalescent COVID-19. The chain uses TRBV5-1 and TRBJ2-5; TRBD1 matches 7 bases. The CDR3 loop reads CASSLGPRGPPQETQYF. The CDR3 DNA is TGCGCCAGCAGCTTGGGGCCTAGGGGGCCCCCTCAAGAGACCCAGTACTTC.